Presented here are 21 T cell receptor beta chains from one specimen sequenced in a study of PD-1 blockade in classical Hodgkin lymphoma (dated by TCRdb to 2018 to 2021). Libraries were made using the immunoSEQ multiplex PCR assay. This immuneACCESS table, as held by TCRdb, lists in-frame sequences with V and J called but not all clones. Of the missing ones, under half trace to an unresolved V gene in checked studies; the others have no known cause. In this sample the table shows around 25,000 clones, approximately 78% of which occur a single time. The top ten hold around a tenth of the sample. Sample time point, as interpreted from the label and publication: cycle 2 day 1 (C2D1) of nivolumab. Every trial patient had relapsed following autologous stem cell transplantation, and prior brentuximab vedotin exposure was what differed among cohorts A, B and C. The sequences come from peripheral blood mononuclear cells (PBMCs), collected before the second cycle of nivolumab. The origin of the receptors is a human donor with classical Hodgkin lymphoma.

The CDR3 DNA reads as TGTGCCAGAAGAGAAGGGACAGGGGGTTCCTACGAGCAGTACTTC. This gives the protein CARREGTGGSYEQYF. The genes are TRBV5-3 and TRBJ2-7, with 11 positions matching TRBD1. TRBV5-3 is marked as an open reading frame, function uncertain. V shed 5 bases and J 1 base; nucleotides not matched to a gene: 5. The CDR3 contains 15 residues.

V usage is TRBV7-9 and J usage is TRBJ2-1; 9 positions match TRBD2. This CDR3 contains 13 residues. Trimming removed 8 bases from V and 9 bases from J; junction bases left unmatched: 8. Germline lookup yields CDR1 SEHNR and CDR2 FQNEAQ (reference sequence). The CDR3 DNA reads TGTGCCAGCGAGGCGGGGGGGATCGGTGAGCAGTTCTTC. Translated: CASEAGGIGEQFF.

Here the CDR3 DNA reads TGTGCCAGCAGCATCTTCGCGAGTGACATTCAGTACTTC. It encodes CASSIFASDIQYF. The chain carries TRBV11-1 and TRBJ2-4; D is unclear. V was shortened by 5 bases and J by 8 bases, with 13 bases between the two germline ends. The CDR3 is 13 residues long. The germline V gene encodes CDR1 SGHAT and CDR2 FQDESV (reference sequence).

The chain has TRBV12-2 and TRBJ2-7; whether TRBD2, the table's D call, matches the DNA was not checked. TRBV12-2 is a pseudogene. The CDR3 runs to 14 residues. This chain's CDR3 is CASRFSCVTTEQYF. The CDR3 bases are TGTGCAAGTCGCTTTTCTTGTGTTACTACCGAGCAGTACTTC.

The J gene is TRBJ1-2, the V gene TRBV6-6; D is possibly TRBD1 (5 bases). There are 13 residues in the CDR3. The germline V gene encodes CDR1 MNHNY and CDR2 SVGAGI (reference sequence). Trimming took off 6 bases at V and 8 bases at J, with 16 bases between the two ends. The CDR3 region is CASSLGDSGGYTF. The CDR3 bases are TGTGCCAGCAGCTTAGGGGACTCGGGGGGCTACACCTTC.

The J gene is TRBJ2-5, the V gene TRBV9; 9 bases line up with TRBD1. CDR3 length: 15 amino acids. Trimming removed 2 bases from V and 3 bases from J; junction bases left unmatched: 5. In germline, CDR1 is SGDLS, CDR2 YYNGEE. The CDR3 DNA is TGTGCCAGCAGCGTCGCCGGGACAGGGAAAGAGACCCAGTACTTC. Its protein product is CASSVAGTGKETQYF.

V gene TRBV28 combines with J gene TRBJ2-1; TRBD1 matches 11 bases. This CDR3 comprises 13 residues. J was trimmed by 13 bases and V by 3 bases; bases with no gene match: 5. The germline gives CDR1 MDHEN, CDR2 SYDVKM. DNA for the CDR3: TGTGCCAGCAGTTTGGGGGACAGGGGGGCCCAGTTCTTC. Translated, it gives CASSLGDRGAQFF.

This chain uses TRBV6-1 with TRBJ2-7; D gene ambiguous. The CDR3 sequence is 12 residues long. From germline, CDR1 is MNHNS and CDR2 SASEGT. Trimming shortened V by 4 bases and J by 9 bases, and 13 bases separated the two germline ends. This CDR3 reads CASSGILTGQYF. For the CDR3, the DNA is TGTGCCAGCAGTGGAATCCTTACGGGGCAGTACTTC.

The CDR3 is CASSLSGQETQYF. In nucleotides, the CDR3 is TGTGCCAGCAGCTTGTCAGGCCAAGAGACCCAGTACTTC. The chain is built from TRBV5-6 and TRBJ2-5; D remains ambiguous. There are 13 residues in the CDR3. The V gene lost 1 base and the J gene lost 1 base, with 5 bases spanning the gap. Germline CDR1 SGHDT, CDR2 YYEEEE.

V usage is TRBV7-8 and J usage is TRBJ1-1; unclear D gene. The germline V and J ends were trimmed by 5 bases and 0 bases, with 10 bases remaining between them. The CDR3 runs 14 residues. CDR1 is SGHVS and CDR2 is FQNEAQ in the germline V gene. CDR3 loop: CASSGRRMNTEAFF. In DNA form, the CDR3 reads TGTGCCAGCAGCGGCAGGCGGATGAACACTGAAGCTTTCTTT.

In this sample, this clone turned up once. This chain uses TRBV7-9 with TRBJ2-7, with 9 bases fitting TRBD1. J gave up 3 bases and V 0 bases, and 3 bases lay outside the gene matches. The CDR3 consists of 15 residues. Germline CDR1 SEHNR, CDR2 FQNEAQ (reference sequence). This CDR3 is CASSLAGQGLYEQYF. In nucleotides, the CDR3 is TGTGCCAGCAGCTTAGCGGGACAGGGCCTCTACGAGCAGTACTTC.

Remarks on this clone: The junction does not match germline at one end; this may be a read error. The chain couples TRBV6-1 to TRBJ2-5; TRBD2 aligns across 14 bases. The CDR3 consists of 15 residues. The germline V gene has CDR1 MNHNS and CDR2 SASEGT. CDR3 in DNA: TGTGCCAGCAGAGAAGGACTAGCGGGGGGAGAGACCCAGTACTTC. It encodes CASREGLAGGETQYF.

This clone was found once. DNA of the CDR3: TGTGCCAGCAGCCAAGAGGTTGCGGGGGAGGACGGGGAGCTGTTTTTT. Translation gives CASSQEVAGEDGELFF. This chain joins TRBV4-2 and TRBJ2-2; 7 nucleotides agree with TRBD2. The V segment lost 0 bases and the J segment 7 bases; nucleotides outside the gene matches: 8. The CDR3 sequence is 16 residues long. CDR1 is LGHNA and CDR2 is YNFKEQ in the germline V gene.

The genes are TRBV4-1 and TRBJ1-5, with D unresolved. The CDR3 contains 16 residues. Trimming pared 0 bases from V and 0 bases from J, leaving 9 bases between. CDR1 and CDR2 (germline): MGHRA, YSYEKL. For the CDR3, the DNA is TGCGCCAGCAGCCAAGACGGACCTTTTAGCAATCAGCCCCAGCATTTT. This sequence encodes CASSQDGPFSNQPQHF.

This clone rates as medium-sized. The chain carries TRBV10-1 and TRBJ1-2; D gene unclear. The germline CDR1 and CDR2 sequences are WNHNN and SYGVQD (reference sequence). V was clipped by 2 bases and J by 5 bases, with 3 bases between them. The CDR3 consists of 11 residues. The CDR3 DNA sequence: TGCGCCAGCAGTGAGGGGTATGGCTACACCTTC. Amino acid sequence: CASSEGYGYTF.

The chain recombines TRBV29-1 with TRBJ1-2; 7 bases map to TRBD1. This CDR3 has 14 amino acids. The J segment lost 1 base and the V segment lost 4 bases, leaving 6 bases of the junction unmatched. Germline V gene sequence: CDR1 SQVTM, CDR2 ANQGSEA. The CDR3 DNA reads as TGCAGCGTTGGGGAGGGGGCTTTTAACTATGGCTACACCTTC. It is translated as CSVGEGAFNYGYTF.

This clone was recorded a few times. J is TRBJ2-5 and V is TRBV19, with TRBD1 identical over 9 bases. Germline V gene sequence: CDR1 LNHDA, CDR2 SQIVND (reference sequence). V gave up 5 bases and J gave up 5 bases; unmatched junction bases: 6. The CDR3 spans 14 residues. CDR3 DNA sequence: TGTGCCAGTAGTGCCACAGGGGGCCGGGAGACCCAGTACTTC. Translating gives CASSATGGRETQYF.

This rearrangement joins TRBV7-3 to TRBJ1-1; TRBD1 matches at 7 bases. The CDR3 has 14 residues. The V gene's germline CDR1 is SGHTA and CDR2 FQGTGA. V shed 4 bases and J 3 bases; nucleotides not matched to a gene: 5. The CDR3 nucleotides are TGTGCCAGCAGCTCCCAGGGGGGGGACACTGAAGCTTTCTTT. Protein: CASSSQGGDTEAFF.

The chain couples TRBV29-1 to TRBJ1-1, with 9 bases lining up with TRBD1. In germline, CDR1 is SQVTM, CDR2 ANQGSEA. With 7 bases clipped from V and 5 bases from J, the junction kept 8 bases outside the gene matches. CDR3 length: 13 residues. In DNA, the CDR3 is TGCAGCGCACAACAGGGGGCTGGGACTGAAGCTTTCTTT. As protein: CSAQQGAGTEAFF.

In DNA, the CDR3 is TGTGCCAGCAGCTTGAACGGGGGGATAGATGGCTACACCTTC. Its translation is CASSLNGGIDGYTF. The V gene is TRBV7-1, the J gene TRBJ1-2; D possibly corresponds to TRBD1 (5 bases). TRBV7-1 belongs to the ORF category, with a function that is uncertain. Trimming left V 4 bases short and J 6 bases short, with 15 bases between. The CDR3 spans 14 residues.

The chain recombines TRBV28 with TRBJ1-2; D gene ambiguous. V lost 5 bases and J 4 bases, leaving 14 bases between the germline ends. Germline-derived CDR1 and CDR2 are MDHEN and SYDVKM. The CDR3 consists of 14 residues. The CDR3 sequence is CASSPPSDLYGYTF. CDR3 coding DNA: TGTGCCAGCAGTCCCCCCTCAGATCTCTATGGCTACACCTTC.